These 24 T cell receptor beta chains share one sample of origin, sequenced in a study of CD8 T cells in ankylosing spondylitis. MiXCR, run by TCRdb on the 5' RACE reads, gives a single entry per CDR3 protein. Of some 25,000 distinct CDR3 sequences listed, about 2.6% were seen once; the top ten hold approximately 7.6%. Sequenced input: blood, either unsorted or a sorted T cell fraction (not recorded which). These receptors were taken from a female donor with ankylosing spondylitis or in good health (not recorded which).

In this sample, this clonotype turned up many times. The chain is built from TRBV9 and TRBJ1-6; TRBD1 agrees at 10 bases. CDR1 is SGDLS, CDR2 YYNGEE, per germline. Germline trimming cut 5 bases from V and 9 bases from J; bases unmatched to any gene: 11. The CDR3 loop spans 16 amino acids. This chain's CDR3 is CASSTEGTGAGSPLHF. Written as DNA, the CDR3 is TGTGCCAGCAGTACTGAGGGGACAGGGGCAGGTTCACCCCTCCACTTT.

This clonotype has a count of ten or more. This chain links TRBV9 with TRBJ2-7; D is unclear. CDR1 and CDR2 (germline): SGDLS, YYNGEE. CDR3 length: 15 residues. Deletions cut 3 bases from V and 3 bases from J, with 16 bases between. CDR3 loop: CASSDMPGPSYEQYF. DNA for the CDR3: TGTGCCAGCAGCGATATGCCCGGACCCAGCTACGAGCAGTACTTC.

Many counts were recorded for this clonotype. In DNA form, the CDR3 reads TGTGCCAGCAGCGTAGCTCCGTCTAGCGGGGGGAATACGCAGTATTTT. This gives the protein CASSVAPSSGGNTQYF. This chain connects TRBV9 to TRBJ2-3, with TRBD2 identical over 11 bases. CDR1 and CDR2 from the germline V gene are SGDLS and YYNGEE. V was pared by 0 bases and J by 7 bases, with 7 bases of the junction left unmatched. CDR3 length: 16 amino acids.

This clonotype was detected many times. V usage is TRBV9 and J usage is TRBJ1-4; the D gene is possibly TRBD1 (5 bases). This CDR3 comprises 16 residues. Germline V gene sequence: CDR1 SGDLS, CDR2 YYNGEE. V gave up 3 bases and J gave up 7 bases, with 19 bases separating them. The CDR3 nucleotides read TGTGCCAGCAGCGCGGTTTCGCCCCTGGGGGGTGAAAAACTGTTTTTT. This codes for CASSAVSPLGGEKLFF.

Ten or more counts support this clonotype. This chain connects TRBV9 to TRBJ2-7; perhaps TRBD2 as D (7 bases). V was clipped by 0 bases and J by 6 bases, with 19 bases between them. The germline gives CDR1 SGDLS, CDR2 YYNGEE. The CDR3 sequence is 16 residues long. CDR3: CASSVATIGGGSEQYF. Written as DNA, the CDR3 is TGTGCCAGCAGCGTAGCTACGATAGGGGGGGGGAGCGAGCAGTACTTC.

This clonotype was counted ten times or more. This chain uses TRBV9 with TRBJ2-7, with 9 bases fitting TRBD2. Germline values: CDR1 SGDLS, CDR2 YYNGEE. V was pared by 0 bases and J by 7 bases, with 5 bases of the junction left unmatched. This CDR3 has 14 residues. CDR3: CASSVGPSGIEQYF. Written as DNA, the CDR3 is TGTGCCAGCAGCGTAGGTCCTAGCGGGATTGAGCAGTACTTC.

This clonotype was detected ten times or more. This chain uses TRBV9 with TRBJ2-7; 7 bases line up with TRBD1. The V gene end was trimmed by 0 bases and the J gene end by 3 bases; junction bases not matched to a gene: 6. The CDR3 is made up of 15 amino acids. The germline CDR1 and CDR2 sequences are SGDLS and YYNGEE. As DNA, the CDR3 is TGTGCCAGCAGCGTAGAGGACAGGCTAAACTACGAGCAGTACTTC. The encoded protein is CASSVEDRLNYEQYF.

This clonotype was seen ten or more times. The rearrangement links TRBV9 to TRBJ2-7, with D perhaps being TRBD1 or TRBD2 (5 bases each). The CDR3 is 17 amino acids. The germline gives CDR1 SGDLS, CDR2 YYNGEE. The V and J ends lost 4 bases and 0 bases respectively, with 20 bases between them. The CDR3 coding sequence is TGTGCCAGCAGCCCATGGGGCTCGGGGCCCGGCTCCTACGAGCAGTACTTC. It translates to CASSPWGSGPGSYEQYF.

This clonotype has at least ten counts. The chain employs TRBV9 and TRBJ2-7, with 7 bases fitting TRBD1. After removal of 4 bases from V and 4 bases from J, the junction contained 8 bases not matched to a gene. Germline CDR1 is SGDLS and CDR2 is YYNGEE. This CDR3 spans 14 amino acids. CDR3 protein: CASSFEGASYEQYF. The DNA of the CDR3 is TGTGCCAGCAGCTTCGAGGGGGCTTCGTACGAGCAGTACTTC.

This chain joins TRBV21-1 and TRBJ2-1; TRBD2, the table's D call, lacks a check against the DNA. TRBV21-1 is noted as a pseudogene. The CDR3 runs to 16 residues. Here the CDR3 reads CASSHGARGPGNEQFF. CDR3 bases: TGCGCCAGCAGCCATGGGGCTAGGGGACCGGGTAATGAGCAGTTCTTC.

The table lists this clonotype with many counts. The chain combines TRBV9 with TRBJ2-7, with a weak D call TRBD1 (6 bases). V was pared by 0 bases and J by 0 bases, with 22 bases between. Germline values: CDR1 SGDLS, CDR2 YYNGEE. This CDR3 has 19 residues. The CDR3 loop is CASSVAPTQTGTTSYEQYF. The CDR3, as DNA: TGTGCCAGCAGCGTAGCCCCCACCCAGACCGGGACAACCTCCTACGAGCAGTACTTC.

This clonotype has at least ten counts. The chain is built from TRBV9 and TRBJ2-5, with TRBD1 matching 8 bases. V lost 3 bases and J lost 4; bases outside the gene matches: 5. In germline, CDR1 is SGDLS, CDR2 YYNGEE. The CDR3 has 14 amino acids. CDR3 coding DNA: TGTGCCAGCAGCGCTCGGACAGGGACAGAGACCCAGTACTTC. Its translation: CASSARTGTETQYF.

This clonotype showed up many times. The V gene is TRBV9, the J gene TRBJ2-2, with D hard to call. V gave up 2 bases and J gave up 0 bases, with 11 bases separating them. CDR3 size: 16 residues. CDR1 is SGDLS and CDR2 is YYNGEE in the germline V gene. This chain's CDR3 is CASSVQLGTNTGELFF. DNA for the CDR3: TGTGCCAGCAGCGTTCAGCTGGGGACGAACACCGGGGAGCTGTTTTTT.

This clonotype occurred a few times. The gene calls are TRBV12-2 and TRBJ2-1; no check of the table's D call, TRBD2, against the DNA was made. TRBV12-2 is classified as a pseudogene. The CDR3 runs 18 residues. The CDR3: CASRPLQGLKSSYNEQFF. Here the CDR3 DNA reads TGTGCAAGTCGCCCACTCCAGGGACTCAAGAGCTCCTACAATGAGCAGTTCTTC.

This clonotype was counted ten times or more. This rearrangement joins TRBV9 to TRBJ2-5; 8 positions agree with TRBD1. The CDR3 sequence is 16 residues long. V lost 4 bases, J lost 5 bases, and 13 bases stayed unmatched. Germline CDR1 reads SGDLS; CDR2 reads YYNGEE. The CDR3 reads CASSTGGAGGLETQYF. In nucleotides, the CDR3 is TGTGCCAGCAGCACCGGCGGGGCAGGGGGCTTGGAGACCCAGTACTTC.

This clonotype was detected only a few times. This rearrangement joins TRBV9 to TRBJ2-7; 9 bases line up with TRBD1. The CDR3 has 15 amino acids. Germline assignment: CDR1 SGDLS and CDR2 YYNGEE. J was trimmed by 2 bases and V by 4 bases; bases with no gene match: 7. The CDR3 DNA is TGTGCCAGCAGCCTAGACAGGGGGGACACCTACGAGCAGTACTTC. This translates into CASSLDRGDTYEQYF.

CDR3 amino acids: CASSVMGAGTYNEQFF. Here the CDR3 DNA reads TGTGCCAGCAGCGTAATGGGCGCTGGAACCTACAATGAGCAGTTCTTC. The chain has TRBV9 and TRBJ2-1; D is uncertain. This CDR3 spans 16 amino acids. V was trimmed by 1 base and J by 2 bases, leaving 13 bases between them. Germline CDR1 and CDR2: SGDLS and YYNGEE. The complete variable domain, with remaining parts taken from reference TRBV9 and TRBJ2-1, reads DSGVTQTPKHLITATGQRVTLRCSPRSGDLSVYWYQQSLDQGLQFLIQYYNGEERAKGNILERFSAQQFPDLHSELNLSSLELGDSALYFCASSVMGAGTYNEQFFGPGTRLTVL.

This clonotype was picked up many times. This chain joins TRBV9 and TRBJ2-5; 10 nucleotides match TRBD1. The CDR3 length is 17 residues. Germline CDR1 SGDLS, CDR2 YYNGEE. J lost 2 bases, V lost 3 bases, and 10 bases had no gene match. The CDR3 nucleotides are TGTGCCAGCAGCGCCCGGGACAGGGGACCTCTACAAGAGACCCAGTACTTC. Encoded protein: CASSARDRGPLQETQYF.

This clonotype was detected many times. This chain joins TRBV9 and TRBJ2-1, with TRBD2 matching over 10 bases. From germline, CDR1 is SGDLS and CDR2 YYNGEE. Losses at the gene ends were 0 bases for V and 7 bases for J; bases not matched to a gene: 7. The CDR3 totals 16 residues. This CDR3 reads CASSVEGLAGANEQFF. The CDR3 DNA reads TGTGCCAGCAGCGTAGAAGGGCTAGCGGGGGCTAATGAGCAGTTCTTC.

This clonotype was seen repeatedly, ten times or more. The chain links TRBV9 to TRBJ2-1; 7 nucleotides line up with TRBD2. This CDR3 has 16 amino acids. Germline assignment: CDR1 SGDLS and CDR2 YYNGEE. V gave up 1 base and J gave up 8 bases; unmatched junction bases: 12. The CDR3 DNA is TGTGCCAGCAGCGTACTAGCGGCCAGTATAGTCGATGAGCAGTTCTTC. Translation gives CASSVLAASIVDEQFF.

This clonotype was recorded many times. The chain employs TRBV9 and TRBJ2-7; 7 positions match TRBD2. The CDR3 has 15 residues. The V gene end was trimmed by 2 bases and the J gene end by 6 bases; junction bases not matched to a gene: 11. The V gene's germline CDR1 is SGDLS and CDR2 YYNGEE. The CDR3 spells CASSVSPGGPGEQYF. The DNA of the CDR3 is TGTGCCAGCAGCGTGTCTCCGGGAGGCCCGGGCGAGCAGTACTTC.

This clonotype was found many times. The chain couples TRBV9 to TRBJ2-7; tentatively, D is TRBD2 (6 bases). The CDR3 sequence is 15 residues long. V lost 3 bases and J lost 2, with 15 bases in between. Germline V gives CDR1 SGDLS, CDR2 YYNGEE. The CDR3 here is CASSAQVEGPYEQYF. CDR3 bases: TGTGCCAGCAGCGCCCAGGTGGAGGGGCCCTACGAGCAGTACTTC.

In this sample, this clonotype turned up many times. The rearrangement uses TRBV9 and TRBJ2-1; 7 nucleotides align to TRBD1. V was clipped by 3 bases and J by 5 bases; unmatched bases: 8. This CDR3 comprises 15 residues. Germline V lookup: CDR1 SGDLS, CDR2 YYNGEE. CDR3 in amino acids: CASSATQGWDNEQFF. CDR3 nucleotide sequence: TGTGCCAGCAGCGCGACACAGGGGTGGGACAATGAGCAGTTCTTC.

This clonotype was detected ten times or more. This rearrangement joins TRBV9 to TRBJ2-1, with 10 bases that match TRBD2. Germline CDR1 reads SGDLS; CDR2 reads YYNGEE. With V trimmed by 0 bases and J by 4 bases, 4 bases remained unmatched. The CDR3 runs to 16 residues. In DNA form, the CDR3 reads TGTGCCAGCAGCGTAGGGGCTAGCGGGGGTTACAATGAGCAGTTCTTC. It is translated as CASSVGASGGYNEQFF.